One T cell receptor beta chain is described in this entry. What it binds is not known. The CDR3 contains 13 residues. V was shortened by 6 bases and J by 4 bases, with 12 bases between the two germline ends. In germline, CDR1 is SNHLY, CDR2 FYNNEI. The PCR was carried out with 60 Vbeta primers and 13 Jbeta primers. Repertoires were generated with immunoSEQ multiplex PCR, while TCRdb's copy carries only in-frame clones and drops some. The sample lists under 200,000 clones; 75% to 85% were seen once. The data derive from a study of cytomegalovirus exposure and HLA in healthy donors. Study-level points and caveats: An analysis that came later showed most CMV-associated TCR beta chains appearing HLA-restricted. Segments of the TCR beta V type were, in most cases, productive about 87% or about 30% of the time in an earlier analysis.

The sequencing sample was made of PBMCs. The chain links TRBV2 to TRBJ1-1, with D perhaps matching TRBD1 (6 bases). The sequence derives from a woman between 18 and 29 years old in good health and CMV-seronegative. The CDR3 nucleotides read TGTGCCAGCAGGAACAGGGTTGCCACTGAAGCTTTCTTT. Its protein is CASRNRVATEAFF.